The sequence of this T cell receptor beta chain was determined in a study of blood T cell repertoires in COVID-19. TCRdb's copy holds only in-frame clones and misses some; the assay was immunoSEQ multiplex PCR. The repertoire includes about 280,000 clones, 70% to 90% of them detected once, and 6% sits in the top ten. Germline assignment: CDR1 GTSNPN and CDR2 SVGIG (reference sequence). With 5 bases removed from V and 3 bases from J, the gap between germline ends came to 11 bases. CDR3 size: 13 residues. Participant reports of clinical history set cohort assignment. The TCR sequence derives from a woman aged 35 to 49 who had recovered from COVID-19. The source material was PBMCs or T cells enriched from blood (not recorded which). The chain joins TRBV30 to TRBJ2-1; no clear D gene. CDR3: CAWASAVYNEQFF. The DNA of the CDR3 is TGTGCCTGGGCCAGCGCAGTCTACAATGAGCAGTTCTTC.